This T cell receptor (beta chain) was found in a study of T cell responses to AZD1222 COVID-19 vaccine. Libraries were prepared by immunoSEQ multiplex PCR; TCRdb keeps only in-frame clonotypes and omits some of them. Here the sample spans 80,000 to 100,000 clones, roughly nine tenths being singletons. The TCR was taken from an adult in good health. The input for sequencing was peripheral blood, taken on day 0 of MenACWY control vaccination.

CDR3 nucleotide sequence: TGTGCCAACCGACAGGGTGCGAACACCGGGGAGCTGTTTTTT. Its translation is CANRQGANTGELFF. The chain carries TRBV10-3 and TRBJ2-2; TRBD1 matches 7 bases. The germline V gene encodes CDR1 ENHRY and CDR2 SYGVKD. The CDR3 contains 14 residues. The V segment lost 10 bases and the J segment 0 bases; nucleotides outside the gene matches: 5.